These 28 T cell receptor beta chains originate from one sample sequenced in a study of Ad26.COV2.S vaccination and SARS-CoV-2 variants (TCRdb year 2021). The method behind the library was the immunoSEQ multiplex PCR assay. Here the immuneACCESS table is served through TCRdb, limited to in-frame sequences with V and J called. Missing clones are a known gap in these copies; in checked studies unresolved V genes cover under half, and the rest lacks a known reason. Across this sample there are about 460,000 clones, with 70% to 90% seen only once. The ten most abundant clones make up 1.7% of the sample. The treatment or condition label of this sample denotes: some 20 received Ad26.COV2.S at low or high dose, single or two shots; 5 received placebo; per-sample allocation not given. Repertoires of vaccine and placebo recipients were sequenced from samples taken on day 63 after the first injection. Source: peripheral blood, taken in a trial of Ad26.COV2.S vaccine versus placebo. The receptors derive from a person between 18 and 59 years old who received the Ad26.COV2.S COVID-19 vaccine or a placebo.

The genes are TRBV19 and TRBJ2-3; 11 bases line up with TRBD2. J gave up 4 bases and V 4 bases, and 10 bases lay outside the gene matches. Germline lookup yields CDR1 LNHDA and CDR2 SQIVND (reference sequence). This CDR3 is 17 amino acids long. CDR3 DNA: TGTGCCAGTAGTACTTTAGCGGGAGGGATCAAATCAGATACGCAGTATTTT. It translates to CASSTLAGGIKSDTQYF.

The chain carries TRBV27 and TRBJ1-4, with D unclear. V was trimmed by 5 bases and J by 0 bases, leaving 7 bases between them. The germline gives CDR1 MNHEY, CDR2 SMNVEV (reference sequence). The CDR3 covers 14 residues. The CDR3: CASSNTSTNEKLFF. CDR3 nucleotide sequence: TGTGCCAGCAGTAATACCTCAACTAATGAAAAACTGTTTTTT.

The gene calls are TRBV9 and TRBJ2-1, with a tentative D call TRBD1 (6 bases). V lost 1 base and J lost 8, with 10 bases in between. Germline lookup yields CDR1 SGDLS and CDR2 YYNGEE. The CDR3 totals 13 residues. DNA of the CDR3: TGTGCCAGCAGCGTACAACAGGGTTATGAGCAGTTCTTC. Translation: CASSVQQGYEQFF.

The chain combines TRBV7-8 with TRBJ1-5; D not resolved. The CDR3 loop spans 15 amino acids. CDR1 and CDR2 from the germline V gene are SGHVS and FQNEAQ. Trimming removed 1 base from V and 1 base from J, with 8 bases in between. The CDR3 bases are TGTGCCAGCAGCTTAGTCTACGGCAGCAATCAGCCCCAGCATTTT. This sequence encodes CASSLVYGSNQPQHF.

This clone was found a few times. The chain combines TRBV7-2 with TRBJ1-5; no reliable D call. The CDR3 extends over 12 amino acids. From germline, CDR1 is SGHTA and CDR2 FQGNSA. Trimming took 4 bases from V and 7 from J, leaving 8 bases between them. CDR3 amino acids: CASSSLTQPQHF. In DNA form, the CDR3 reads TGTGCCAGCAGCTCCCTGACGCAGCCCCAGCATTTT.

The chain links TRBV2 to TRBJ2-6; 7 bases align to TRBD1. Looked up from germline, CDR1 is SNHLY and CDR2 is FYNNEI. The J segment lost 5 bases and the V segment lost 6 bases, leaving 7 bases of the junction unmatched. The CDR3 is made up of 15 amino acids. The CDR3 coding sequence is TGTGCCAGCAGGGGACAGAGCTCCTGGGCCAACGTCCTGACTTTC. It translates to CASRGQSSWANVLTF. The full variable domain, rest sourced from reference TRBV2 and TRBJ2-6, is EPEVTQTPSHQVTQMGQEVILRCVPISNHLYFYWYRQILGQKVEFLVSFYNNEISEKSEIFDDQFSVERPDGSNFTLKIRSTKLEDSAMYFCASRGQSSWANVLTFGAGSRLTVL.

The rearrangement links TRBV19 to TRBJ1-5, with a tentative D call TRBD1 (5 bases). V lost 8 bases to trimming and J lost 0 bases, with 20 bases between them. The CDR3 is 17 residues long. Per the germline V gene, CDR1 is LNHDA and CDR2 is SQIVND (reference sequence). In nucleotides, the CDR3 is TGTGCCAGTTCTACCCAGGGTTCAGTTTATAGCAATCAGCCCCAGCATTTT. This translates into CASSTQGSVYSNQPQHF.

The chain is built from TRBV18 and TRBJ1-5, with 9 bases identical to TRBD1. V dropped 3 bases and J dropped 9; count of bases not matched to a gene: 12. The CDR3 is made up of 16 amino acids. Germline V lookup: CDR1 KGHSH, CDR2 LQKENI. Written as DNA, the CDR3 is TGTGCCAGCTCACCCGGGACAGGGCCCCAGGGTGGGCCCCAGCATTTT. This translates into CASSPGTGPQGGPQHF.

V and J are TRBV12-3 or TRBV12-4 and TRBJ2-1; D uncertain. V lost 7 bases, J lost 8 bases, and 15 bases lay in between. The CDR3 extends over 13 amino acids. CDR3 protein: CASTPPGTHEQFF. CDR3 nucleotides: TGTGCCAGCACCCCTCCCGGCACACATGAGCAGTTCTTC.

The chain employs TRBV6-7 and TRBJ2-3, with 9 nucleotides matching TRBD2. TRBV6-7 is given ORF status, its function remaining uncertain. V trimming: 2 bases; J trimming: 0 bases; junction bases outside the gene matches: 6. CDR3 length: 17 residues. CDR3 DNA sequence: TGTGCCAGCAGTTACGGTAGCGGGGGCTGGAGCACAGATACGCAGTATTTT. This translates into CASSYGSGGWSTDTQYF.

The genes are TRBV29-1 and TRBJ1-5, with no clear D. The CDR3 totals 11 residues. Per germline, CDR1 SQVTM and CDR2 ANQGSEA. Trimming took off 4 bases at V and 10 bases at J, with 11 bases between the two ends. Here the CDR3 DNA reads TGCAGCGTTGGAGGGTCGGGACCCCAGCATTTT. It translates to CSVGGSGPQHF.

V is TRBV6-1 and J is TRBJ1-2, with a tentative D call TRBD1 (6 bases). CDR1 MNHNS and CDR2 SASEGT come from the germline V gene. The CDR3 runs 16 residues. V was cut by 3 bases and J by 7 bases, with 21 bases left in between. The CDR3, as DNA: TGTGCCAGCAGTGATACTGGCATAACAGGGTTCGGTGGCTACACCTTC. Residues: CASSDTGITGFGGYTF.

The chain recombines TRBV6-5 with TRBJ2-1; D is unresolved. CDR3 length equals 13 residues. CDR1 and CDR2 (germline): MNHEY, SVGAGI. V dropped 0 bases and J dropped 6 bases, with 6 bases sitting between them. Here the CDR3 reads CASSYSSPNEQFF. The CDR3 coding sequence is TGTGCCAGCAGTTACTCTTCCCCCAATGAGCAGTTCTTC.

The chain carries TRBV5-1 and TRBJ2-6, with TRBD1 identical over 8 bases. Germline CDR1 is SGHRS and CDR2 is YFSETQ. The CDR3 loop spans 16 amino acids. V lost 4 bases to trimming and J lost 4 bases; unmatched junction nucleotides: 7. Here the CDR3 reads CASSPRTGRGANVLTF. Written as DNA, the CDR3 is TGCGCCAGCAGCCCAAGGACAGGGCGGGGGGCCAACGTCCTGACTTTC.

This chain joins TRBV6-2 or TRBV6-3 and TRBJ1-1; 12 bases match TRBD1. The CDR3 runs 15 residues. Trimming at V came to 5 bases and at J to 6 bases, leaving 7 bases not matched to a gene. Germline lookup yields CDR1 MNHEY and CDR2 SVGEGT. The CDR3 is CASSREGQGASEAFF. In DNA, the CDR3 is TGTGCCAGCAGTAGGGAGGGACAGGGGGCATCTGAAGCTTTCTTT.

The genes are TRBV11-2 and TRBJ1-1; 7 bases align to TRBD1. With V trimmed by 5 bases and J by 5 bases, 11 bases remained unmatched. This CDR3 has 15 residues. The germline V gene has CDR1 SGHAT and CDR2 FQNNGV. The CDR3 spells CASSRYRGGGTEAFF. In nucleotides, the CDR3 is TGTGCCAGCAGCCGATACAGGGGAGGGGGGACTGAAGCTTTCTTT.

The chain carries TRBV10-2 and TRBJ2-2; tentatively, D is TRBD2 (6 bases). The V gene's germline CDR1 is WSHSY and CDR2 SAAADI. V was shortened by 6 bases and J by 7 bases, with 15 bases between the two germline ends. This CDR3 is built from 14 residues. CDR3 sequence: CASSARDSLGELFF. DNA for the CDR3: TGCGCCAGCAGCGCCCGGGACTCCCTCGGGGAGCTGTTTTTT.

As DNA, the CDR3 is TGTGCCAGTAGTAATAAGACAGCTGGAGCCTACGAGCAGTACTTC. It is translated as CASSNKTAGAYEQYF. The chain carries TRBV19 and TRBJ2-7, with D maybe TRBD1 (5 bases). Germline assignment: CDR1 LNHDA and CDR2 SQIVND (reference sequence). V was shortened by 4 bases and J by 2 bases, with 15 bases between the two germline ends. The CDR3 loop spans 15 amino acids.

This chain connects TRBV5-1 to TRBJ2-2; no reliable D call. This CDR3 contains 17 residues. Germline lookup yields CDR1 SGHRS and CDR2 YFSETQ. With 2 bases removed from V and 2 bases from J, the gap between germline ends came to 16 bases. CDR3 loop: CASSFVLQVPNTGELFF. The CDR3 DNA sequence: TGCGCCAGCAGCTTCGTATTGCAGGTACCTAACACCGGGGAGCTGTTTTTT.

This chain joins TRBV15 and TRBJ2-7, with TRBD2 matching over 8 bases. The CDR3 loop spans 17 amino acids. Germline CDR1 reads LNHNV; CDR2 reads YYDKDF (reference sequence). V lost 1 base, J lost 3 bases, and 11 bases stayed unmatched. The CDR3 nucleotides are TGTGCCACCAGCAGAGGAGGCGGGGGGAGTAAGTACTACGAGCAGTACTTC. This translates into CATSRGGGGSKYYEQYF.

This chain joins TRBV5-4 and TRBJ1-2; TRBD1 matches 7 bases. With V trimmed by 6 bases and J by 7 bases, 9 bases remained unmatched. CDR3 length: 13 amino acids. Germline CDR1 and CDR2: SGHNT and YYREEE (reference sequence). CDR3 DNA sequence: TGTGCCAGCACCACCATGACAGGGCCTGGCTACACCTTC. Its translation is CASTTMTGPGYTF.

The chain combines TRBV7-9 with TRBJ1-2; D is unresolved. V was pared by 8 bases and J by 2 bases, with 15 bases between. Germline V CDR1 and CDR2: SEHNR, FQNEAQ (reference sequence). The CDR3 is made up of 14 amino acids. For the CDR3, the DNA is TGTGCCAGCGTGGGCCCGAGTCCCAACTATGGCTACACCTTC. Translation: CASVGPSPNYGYTF.

This chain links TRBV19 with TRBJ1-1; D is perhaps TRBD1 (6 bases). V lost 5 bases and J 3 bases, leaving 10 bases between the germline ends. Germline lookup yields CDR1 LNHDA and CDR2 SQIVND (reference sequence). The CDR3 contains 13 residues. The CDR3 reads CASSLQGYTEAFF. In DNA form, the CDR3 reads TGTGCCAGTAGTCTTCAGGGGTACACTGAAGCTTTCTTT. The full variable domain, with the rest looked up from reference TRBV19 and TRBJ1-1, is DGGITQSPKYLFRKEGQNVTLSCEQNLNHDAMYWYRQDPGQGLRLIYYSQIVNDFQKGDIAEGYSVSREKKESFPLTVTSAQKNPTAFYLCASSLQGYTEAFFGQGTRLTVV.

The chain links TRBV10-3 to TRBJ1-1; a possible D gene is TRBD1 (5 bases). CDR3 length: 14 amino acids. Germline V gene sequence: CDR1 ENHRY, CDR2 SYGVKD. V was trimmed by 10 bases and J by 2 bases, leaving 17 bases between them. DNA of the CDR3: TGTGCCAGCGGCGGGGGAGGAGGAAACACTGAAGCTTTCTTT. Amino acid sequence: CASGGGGGNTEAFF.

The chain employs TRBV6-5 and TRBJ2-2; D is unresolved. This CDR3 contains 15 residues. Trimming stripped 2 bases from V and 0 bases from J, with 7 bases between. The V gene's germline CDR1 is MNHEY and CDR2 SVGAGI. CDR3 DNA sequence: TGTGCCAGCAGTTACCTCGCGGCGAACACCGGGGAGCTGTTTTTT. It specifies CASSYLAANTGELFF.

This clone was seen a few times. This rearrangement joins TRBV7-9 to TRBJ1-2; no reliable D call. CDR3 size: 19 residues. The ends were cut back, 4 bases at V and 0 bases at J, with 24 bases in the middle. CDR1 and CDR2 from the germline V gene are SEHNR and FQNEAQ (reference sequence). CDR3 nucleotides: TGTGCCAGCAGCTCAACAAACTTTCGTAGCGCAATAACTAACTATGGCTACACCTTC. Translating gives CASSSTNFRSAITNYGYTF.

This chain joins TRBV5-5 and TRBJ2-7, with a tentative D call TRBD2 (6 bases). V gave up 0 bases and J gave up 3 bases, with 16 bases separating them. Looked up from germline, CDR1 is SGHKS and CDR2 is YYEKEE (reference sequence). This CDR3 is 16 amino acids long. In DNA, the CDR3 is TGTGCCAGCAGCTTGGGCCTAGCGTCGGGGATCTACGAGCAGTACTTC. Amino acids: CASSLGLASGIYEQYF. The full variable domain, rest sourced from reference TRBV5-5 and TRBJ2-7, is DAGVTQSPTHLIKTRGQQVTLRCSPISGHKSVSWYQQVLGQGPQFIFQYYEKEERGRGNFPDRFSARQFPNYSSELNVNALLLGDSALYLCASSLGLASGIYEQYFGPGTRLTVT.

V and J are TRBV28 and TRBJ1-2; 7 positions agree with TRBD1. Germline CDR1 MDHEN, CDR2 SYDVKM. The CDR3 length is 15 residues. The trim removed 5 bases at V and 8 bases at J, leaving 14 bases unmatched. The CDR3 sequence is CASSPRTGVRRGYTF. CDR3 nucleotide sequence: TGTGCCAGCAGTCCCCGTACAGGGGTGCGGAGGGGCTACACCTTC.